The following is a T cell receptor (beta chain) sequence with its context. The antigen is not known. The table came from immunoSEQ multiplex PCR; TCRdb's copy has only in-frame clones and leaves some out. The data show under 1,100,000 clones, approximately 70% seen once. The data belong to a study of shared clonotypes between healthy human individuals. Caucasian adults living in Nashville, Tennessee, provided all samples. This CDR3 has 16 amino acids. Findings of the study overall: Between a handful of donors, naive CD4 clonotypes were shared at a level of about 5%. Generation probabilities of non-shared clonotypes were lower (relative to those shared by all four donors).

Sequenced sample: memory CD4+ T cells sorted from blood. Specified subset: CD45RA-negative fraction. This clonotype originated in a man between 18 and 35 years old in good health. The chain combines TRBV21-1 with TRBJ1-5; the DNA was not compared with TRBD1, the D call given in the table. TRBV21-1 is listed as a pseudogene. CDR3 nucleotide sequence: TGTGCCAGCAGCAAAGGTCCCAATCCAATGTATCAGCCCCAGCATTTT. Protein: CASSKGPNPMYQPQHF.